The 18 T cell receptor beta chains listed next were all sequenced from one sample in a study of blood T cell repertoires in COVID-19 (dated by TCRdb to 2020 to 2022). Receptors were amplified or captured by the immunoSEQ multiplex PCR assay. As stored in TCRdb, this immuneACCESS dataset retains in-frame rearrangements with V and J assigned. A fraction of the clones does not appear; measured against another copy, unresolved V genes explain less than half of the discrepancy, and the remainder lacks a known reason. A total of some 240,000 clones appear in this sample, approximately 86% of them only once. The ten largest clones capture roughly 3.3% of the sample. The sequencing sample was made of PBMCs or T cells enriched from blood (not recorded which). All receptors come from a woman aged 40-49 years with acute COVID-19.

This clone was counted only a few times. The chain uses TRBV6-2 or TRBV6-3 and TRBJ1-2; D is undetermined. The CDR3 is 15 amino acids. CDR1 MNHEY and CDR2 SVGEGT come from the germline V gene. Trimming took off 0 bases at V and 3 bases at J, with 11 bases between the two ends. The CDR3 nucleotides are TGTGCCAGCAGTTACTCTTCCACAGCTGACTATGGCTACACCTTC. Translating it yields CASSYSSTADYGYTF.

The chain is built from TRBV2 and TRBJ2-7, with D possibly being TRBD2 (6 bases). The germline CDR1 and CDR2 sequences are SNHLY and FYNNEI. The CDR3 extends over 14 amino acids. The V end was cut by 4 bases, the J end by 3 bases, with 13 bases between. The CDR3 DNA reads TGTGCCAGCAGTGCCGGGAGTCTTAGCTACGAGCAGTACTTC. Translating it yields CASSAGSLSYEQYF.

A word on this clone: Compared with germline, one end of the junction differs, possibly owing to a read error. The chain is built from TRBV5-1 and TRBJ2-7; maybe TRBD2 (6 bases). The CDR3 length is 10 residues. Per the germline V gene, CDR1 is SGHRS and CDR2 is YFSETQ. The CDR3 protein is CARGPRDSDF. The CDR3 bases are TGCGCCAGGGGCCCCCGGGACTCCGACTTC.

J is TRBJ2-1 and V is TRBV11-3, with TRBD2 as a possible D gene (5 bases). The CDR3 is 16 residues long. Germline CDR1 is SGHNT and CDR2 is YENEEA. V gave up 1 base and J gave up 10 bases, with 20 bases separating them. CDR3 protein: CASSLGAHLLGREQFF. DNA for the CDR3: TGTGCCAGCAGCTTAGGGGCCCATCTACTGGGGAGAGAGCAGTTCTTC. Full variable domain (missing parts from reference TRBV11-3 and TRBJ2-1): EAGVVQSPRYKIIEKKQPVAFWCNPISGHNTLYWYLQNLGQGPELLIRYENEEAVDDSQLPKDRFSAERLKGVDSTLKIQPAELGDSAVYLCASSLGAHLLGREQFFGPGTRLTVL.

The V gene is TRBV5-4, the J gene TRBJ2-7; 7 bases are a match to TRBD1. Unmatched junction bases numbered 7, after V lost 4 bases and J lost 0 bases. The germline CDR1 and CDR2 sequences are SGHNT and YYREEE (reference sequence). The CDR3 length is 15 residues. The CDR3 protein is CASSNDRELSYEQYF. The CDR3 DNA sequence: TGTGCCAGCAGCAATGACAGGGAACTCTCCTACGAGCAGTACTTC.

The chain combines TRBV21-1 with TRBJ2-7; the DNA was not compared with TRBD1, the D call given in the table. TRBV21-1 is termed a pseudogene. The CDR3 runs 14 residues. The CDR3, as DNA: TGTGCCAGCAGCACCCAGTCAAGCTCCTACGAGCAGTACTTC. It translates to CASSTQSSSYEQYF.

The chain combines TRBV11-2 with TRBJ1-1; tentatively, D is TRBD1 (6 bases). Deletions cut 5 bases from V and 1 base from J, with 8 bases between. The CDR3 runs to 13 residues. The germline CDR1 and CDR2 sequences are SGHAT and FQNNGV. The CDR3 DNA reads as TGTGCCAGCAGCCAAGGGGGGAACACTGAAGCTTTCTTT. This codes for CASSQGGNTEAFF.

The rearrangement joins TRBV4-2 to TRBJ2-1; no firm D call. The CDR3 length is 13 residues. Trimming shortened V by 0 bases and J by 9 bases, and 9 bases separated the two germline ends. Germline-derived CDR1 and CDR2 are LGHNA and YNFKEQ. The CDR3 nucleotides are TGTGCCAGCAGCCAAGATGAAGTCAGTGAGCAGTTCTTC. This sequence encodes CASSQDEVSEQFF.

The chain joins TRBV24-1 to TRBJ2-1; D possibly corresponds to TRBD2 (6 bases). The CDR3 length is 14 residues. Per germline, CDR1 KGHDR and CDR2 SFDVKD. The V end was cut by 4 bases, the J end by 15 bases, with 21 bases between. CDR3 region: CATSDPTGTGPLFF. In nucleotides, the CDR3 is TGTGCCACCAGTGACCCAACCGGGACTGGCCCTTTGTTCTTC.

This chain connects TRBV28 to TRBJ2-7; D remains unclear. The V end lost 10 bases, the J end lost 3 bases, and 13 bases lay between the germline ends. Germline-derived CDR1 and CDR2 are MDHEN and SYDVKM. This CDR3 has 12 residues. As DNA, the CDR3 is TGTGCCACCAAGGAGACCAACTACGAGCAGTACTTC. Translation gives CATKETNYEQYF. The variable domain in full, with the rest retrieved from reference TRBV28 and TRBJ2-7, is DVKVTQSSRYLVKRTGEKVFLECVQDMDHENMFWYRQDPGLGLRLIYFSYDVKMKEKGDIPEGYSVSREKKERFSLILESASTNQTSMYLCATKETNYEQYFGPGTRLTVT.

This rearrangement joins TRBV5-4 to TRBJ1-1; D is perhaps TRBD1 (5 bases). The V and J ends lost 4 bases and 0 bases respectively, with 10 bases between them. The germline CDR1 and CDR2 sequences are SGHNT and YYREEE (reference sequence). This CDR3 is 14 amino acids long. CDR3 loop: CASSIIGVNTEAFF. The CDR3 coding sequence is TGTGCCAGCAGCATAATAGGGGTGAACACTGAAGCTTTCTTT.

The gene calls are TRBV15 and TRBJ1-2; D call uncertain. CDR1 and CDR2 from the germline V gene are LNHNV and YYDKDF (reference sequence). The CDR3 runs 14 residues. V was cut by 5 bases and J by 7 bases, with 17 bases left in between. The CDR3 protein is CATSVGLSAVGYTF. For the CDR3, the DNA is TGTGCCACCAGCGTTGGGCTCTCCGCCGTTGGCTACACCTTC.

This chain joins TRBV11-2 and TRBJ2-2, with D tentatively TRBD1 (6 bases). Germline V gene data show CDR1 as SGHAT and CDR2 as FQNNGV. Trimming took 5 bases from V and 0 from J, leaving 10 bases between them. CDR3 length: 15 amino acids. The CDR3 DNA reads TGTGCCAGCAGCCTCCGGACAGCGAACACCGGGGAGCTGTTTTTT. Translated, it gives CASSLRTANTGELFF. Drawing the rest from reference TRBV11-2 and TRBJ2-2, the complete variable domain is EAGVAQSPRYKIIEKRQSVAFWCNPISGHATLYWYQQILGQGPKLLIQFQNNGVVDDSQLPKDRFSAERLKGVDSTLKIQPAKLEDSAVYLCASSLRTANTGELFFGEGSRLTVL.

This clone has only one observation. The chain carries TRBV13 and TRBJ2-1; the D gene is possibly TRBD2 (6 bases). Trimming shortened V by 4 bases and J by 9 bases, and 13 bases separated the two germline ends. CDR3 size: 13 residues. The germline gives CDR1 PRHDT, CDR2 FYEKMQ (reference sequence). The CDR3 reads CASSSTSFSEQFF. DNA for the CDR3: TGTGCCAGCAGCTCTACTAGCTTCAGTGAGCAGTTCTTC. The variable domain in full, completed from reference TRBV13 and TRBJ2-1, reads AAGVIQSPRHLIKEKRETATLKCYPIPRHDTVYWYQQGPGQDPQFLISFYEKMQSDKGSIPDRFSAQQFSDYHSELNMSSLELGDSALYFCASSSTSFSEQFFGPGTRLTVL.

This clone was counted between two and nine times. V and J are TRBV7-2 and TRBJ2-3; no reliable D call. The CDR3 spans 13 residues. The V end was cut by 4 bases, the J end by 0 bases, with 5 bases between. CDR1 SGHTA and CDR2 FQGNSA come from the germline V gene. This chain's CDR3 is CASSWASTDTQYF. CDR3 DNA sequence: TGTGCCAGCAGCTGGGCTAGCACAGATACGCAGTATTTT.

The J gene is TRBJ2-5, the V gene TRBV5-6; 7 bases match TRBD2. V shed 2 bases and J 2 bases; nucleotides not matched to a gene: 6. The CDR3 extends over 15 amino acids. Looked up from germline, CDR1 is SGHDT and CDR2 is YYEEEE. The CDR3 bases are TGTGCCAGCAGCTTCCGGGCTAGCGGTCAAGAGACCCAGTACTTC. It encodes CASSFRASGQETQYF.

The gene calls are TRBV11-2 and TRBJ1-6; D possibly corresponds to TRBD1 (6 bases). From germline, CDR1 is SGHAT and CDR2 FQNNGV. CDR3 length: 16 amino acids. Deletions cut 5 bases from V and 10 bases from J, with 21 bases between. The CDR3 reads CASSTVGDTKGSPLHF. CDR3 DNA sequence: TGTGCCAGCAGCACTGTGGGGGACACCAAGGGATCACCCCTCCACTTT.

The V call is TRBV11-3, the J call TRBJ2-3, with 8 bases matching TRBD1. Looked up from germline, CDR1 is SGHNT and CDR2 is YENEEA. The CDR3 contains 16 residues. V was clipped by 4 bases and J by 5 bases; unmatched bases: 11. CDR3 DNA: TGTGCCAGCAGCTCCGGAACCGGACAGGGTCAAGATACGCAGTATTTT. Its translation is CASSSGTGQGQDTQYF.